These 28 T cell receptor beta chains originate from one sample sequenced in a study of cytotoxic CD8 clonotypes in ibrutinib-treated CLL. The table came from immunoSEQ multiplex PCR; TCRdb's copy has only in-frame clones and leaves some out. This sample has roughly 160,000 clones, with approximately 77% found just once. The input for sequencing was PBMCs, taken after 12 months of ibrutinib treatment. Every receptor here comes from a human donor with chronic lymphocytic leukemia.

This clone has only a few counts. CDR3 loop: CASSRGGASNQPQHF. CDR3 in DNA: TGTGCCAGCAGCCGGGGAGGGGCTAGCAATCAGCCCCAGCATTTT. This chain connects TRBV6-5 to TRBJ1-5; TRBD1 might be the D (5 bases). From germline, CDR1 is MNHEY and CDR2 SVGAGI. This CDR3 is 15 amino acids long. The V end lost 6 bases, the J end lost 0 bases, and 12 bases lay between the germline ends.

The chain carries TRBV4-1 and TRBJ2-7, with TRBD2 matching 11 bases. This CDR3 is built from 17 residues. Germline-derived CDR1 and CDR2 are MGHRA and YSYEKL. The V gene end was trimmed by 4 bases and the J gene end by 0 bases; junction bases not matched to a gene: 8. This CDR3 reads CASSLRWGLADSYEQYF. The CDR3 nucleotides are TGCGCCAGCAGCCTGAGGTGGGGACTAGCGGACTCCTACGAGCAGTACTTC.

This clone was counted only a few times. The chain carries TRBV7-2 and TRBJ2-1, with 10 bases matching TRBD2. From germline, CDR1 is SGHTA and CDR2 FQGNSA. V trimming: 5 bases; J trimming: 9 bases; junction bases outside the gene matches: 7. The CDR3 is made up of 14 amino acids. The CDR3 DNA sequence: TGTGCCAGCAGCGTGGGACTAGCGTGGGCTGAGCAGTTCTTC. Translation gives CASSVGLAWAEQFF.

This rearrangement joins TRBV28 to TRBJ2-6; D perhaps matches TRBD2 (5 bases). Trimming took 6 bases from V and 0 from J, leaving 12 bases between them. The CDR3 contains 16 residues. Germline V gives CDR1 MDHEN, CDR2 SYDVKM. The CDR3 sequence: CASRVIGSSGANVLTF. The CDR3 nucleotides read TGTGCCAGCAGGGTAATAGGGAGCTCTGGGGCCAACGTCCTGACTTTC.

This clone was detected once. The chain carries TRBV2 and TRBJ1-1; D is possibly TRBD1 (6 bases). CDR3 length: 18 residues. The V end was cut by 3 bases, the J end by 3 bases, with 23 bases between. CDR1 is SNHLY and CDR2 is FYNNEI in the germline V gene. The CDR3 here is CASSERVRAGVKDTEAFF. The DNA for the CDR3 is TGTGCCAGCAGTGAGAGGGTTAGGGCAGGGGTTAAGGACACTGAAGCTTTCTTT.

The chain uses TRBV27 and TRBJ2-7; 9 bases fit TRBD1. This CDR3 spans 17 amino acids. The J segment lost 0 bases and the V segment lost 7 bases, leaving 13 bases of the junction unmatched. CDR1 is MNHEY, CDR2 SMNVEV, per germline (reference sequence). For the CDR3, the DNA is TGTGCCAGCATACGGGGTGGGGGACAGGGCAGCTCCTACGAGCAGTACTTC. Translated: CASIRGGGQGSSYEQYF.

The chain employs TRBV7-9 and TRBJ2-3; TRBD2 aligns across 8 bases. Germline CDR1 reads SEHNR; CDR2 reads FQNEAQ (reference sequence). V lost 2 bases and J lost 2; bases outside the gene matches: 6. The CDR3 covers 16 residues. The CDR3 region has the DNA TGTGCCAGCAGCTTAACCGGGACTAGTTTCACAGATACGCAGTATTTT. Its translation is CASSLTGTSFTDTQYF. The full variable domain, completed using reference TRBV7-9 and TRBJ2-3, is DTGVSQNPRHKITKRGQNVTFRCDPISEHNRLYWYRQTLGQGPEFLTYFQNEAQLEKSRLLSDRFSAERPKGSFSTLEIQRTEQGDSAMYLCASSLTGTSFTDTQYFGPGTRLTVL.

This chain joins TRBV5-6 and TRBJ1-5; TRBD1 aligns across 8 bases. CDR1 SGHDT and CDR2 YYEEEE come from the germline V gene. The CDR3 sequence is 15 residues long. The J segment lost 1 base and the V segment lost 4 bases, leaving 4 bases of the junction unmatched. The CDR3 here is CASSPQGASNQPQHF. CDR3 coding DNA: TGTGCCAGCAGCCCCCAGGGGGCGAGCAATCAGCCCCAGCATTTT. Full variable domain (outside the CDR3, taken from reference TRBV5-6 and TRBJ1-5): DAGVTQSPTHLIKTRGQQVTLRCSPKSGHDTVSWYQQALGQGPQFIFQYYEEEERQRGNFPDRFSGHQFPNYSSELNVNALLLGDSALYLCASSPQGASNQPQHFGDGTRLSIL.

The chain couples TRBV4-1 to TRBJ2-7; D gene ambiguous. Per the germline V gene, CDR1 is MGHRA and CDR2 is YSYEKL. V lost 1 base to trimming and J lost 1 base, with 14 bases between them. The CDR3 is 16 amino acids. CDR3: CASSQVADRPSYEQYF. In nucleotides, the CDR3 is TGCGCCAGCAGCCAAGTGGCGGACCGCCCTTCCTACGAGCAGTACTTC.

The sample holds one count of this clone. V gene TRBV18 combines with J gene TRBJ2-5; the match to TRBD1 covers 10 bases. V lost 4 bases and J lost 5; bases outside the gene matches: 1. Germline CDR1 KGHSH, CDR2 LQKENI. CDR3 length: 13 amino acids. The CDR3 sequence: CASSRDRGETQYF. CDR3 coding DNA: TGTGCCAGCTCACGGGACAGGGGTGAGACCCAGTACTTC. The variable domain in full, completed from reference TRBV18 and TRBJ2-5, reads NAGVMQNPRHLVRRRGQEARLRCSPMKGHSHVYWYRQLPEEGLKFMVYLQKENIIDESGMPKERFSAEFPKEGPSILRIQQVVRGDSAAYFCASSRDRGETQYFGPGTRLLVL.

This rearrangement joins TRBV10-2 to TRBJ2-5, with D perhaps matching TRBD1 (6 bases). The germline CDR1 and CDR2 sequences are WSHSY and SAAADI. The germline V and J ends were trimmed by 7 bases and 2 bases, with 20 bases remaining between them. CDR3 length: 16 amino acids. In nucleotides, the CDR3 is TGCGCCAGCAAAGAGCACAGGGATAGATCGCAAGAGACCCAGTACTTC. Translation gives CASKEHRDRSQETQYF.

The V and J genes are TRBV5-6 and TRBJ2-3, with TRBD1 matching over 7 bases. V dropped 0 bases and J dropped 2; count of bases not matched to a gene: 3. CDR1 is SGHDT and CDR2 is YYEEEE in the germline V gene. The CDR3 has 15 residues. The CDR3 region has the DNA TGTGCCAGCAGCTTGGGACAGGGCTCCACAGATACGCAGTATTTT. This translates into CASSLGQGSTDTQYF.

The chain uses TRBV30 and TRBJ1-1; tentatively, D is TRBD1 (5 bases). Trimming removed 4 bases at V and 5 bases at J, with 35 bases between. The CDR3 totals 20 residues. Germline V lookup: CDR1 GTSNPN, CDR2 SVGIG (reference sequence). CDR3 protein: CAWTGSKGITGRGSKTEAFF. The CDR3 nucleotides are TGTGCCTGGACGGGTAGTAAGGGCATAACAGGACGCGGGTCTAAGACTGAAGCTTTCTTT.

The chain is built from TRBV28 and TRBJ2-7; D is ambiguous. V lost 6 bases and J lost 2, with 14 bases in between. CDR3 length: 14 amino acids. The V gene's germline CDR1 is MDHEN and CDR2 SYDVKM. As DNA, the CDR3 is TGTGCCAGCAGAGATGGGCAGCCTCCCTACGAGCAGTACTTC. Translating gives CASRDGQPPYEQYF.

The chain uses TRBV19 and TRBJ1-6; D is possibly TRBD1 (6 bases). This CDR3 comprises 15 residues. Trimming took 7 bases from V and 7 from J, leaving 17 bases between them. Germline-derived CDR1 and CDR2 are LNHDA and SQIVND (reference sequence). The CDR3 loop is CASTASRGGNSPLHF. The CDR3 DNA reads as TGTGCCAGTACTGCCTCCAGGGGAGGGAATTCACCCCTCCACTTT.

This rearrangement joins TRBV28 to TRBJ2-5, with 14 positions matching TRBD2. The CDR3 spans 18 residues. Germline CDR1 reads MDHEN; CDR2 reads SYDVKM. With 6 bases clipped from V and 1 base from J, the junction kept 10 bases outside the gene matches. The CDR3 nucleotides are TGTGCCAGCAGCCTTGGGACTAGCGGGAGTAGGCCCCAAGAGACCCAGTACTTC. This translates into CASSLGTSGSRPQETQYF.

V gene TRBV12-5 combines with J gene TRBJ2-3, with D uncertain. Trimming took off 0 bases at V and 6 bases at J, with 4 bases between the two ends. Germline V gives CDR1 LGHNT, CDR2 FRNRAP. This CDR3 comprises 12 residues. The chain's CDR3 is CASGLVMDTQYF. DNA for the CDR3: TGTGCTAGTGGTTTGGTAATGGATACGCAGTATTTT.

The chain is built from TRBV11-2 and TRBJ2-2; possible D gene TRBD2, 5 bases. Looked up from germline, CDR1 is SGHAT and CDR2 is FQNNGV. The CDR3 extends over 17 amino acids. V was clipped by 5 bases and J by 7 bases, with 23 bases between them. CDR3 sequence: CASSRGMIASLGGELFF. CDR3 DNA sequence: TGTGCCAGCAGCCGAGGGATGATAGCTTCTCTGGGCGGGGAGCTGTTTTTT.

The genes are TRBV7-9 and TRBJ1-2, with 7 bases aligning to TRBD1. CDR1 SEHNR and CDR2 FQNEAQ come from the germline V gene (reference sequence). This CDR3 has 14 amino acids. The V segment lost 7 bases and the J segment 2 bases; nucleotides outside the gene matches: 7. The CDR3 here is CASNPGGSNYGYTF. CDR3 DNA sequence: TGTGCCAGCAACCCAGGGGGATCAAACTATGGCTACACCTTC.

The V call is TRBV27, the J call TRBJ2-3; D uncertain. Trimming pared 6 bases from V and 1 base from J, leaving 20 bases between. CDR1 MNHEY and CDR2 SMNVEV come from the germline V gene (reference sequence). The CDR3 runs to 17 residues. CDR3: CASSSEKRIEGTDTQYF. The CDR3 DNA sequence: TGTGCCAGCAGCTCTGAGAAGCGAATAGAGGGCACAGATACGCAGTATTTT.

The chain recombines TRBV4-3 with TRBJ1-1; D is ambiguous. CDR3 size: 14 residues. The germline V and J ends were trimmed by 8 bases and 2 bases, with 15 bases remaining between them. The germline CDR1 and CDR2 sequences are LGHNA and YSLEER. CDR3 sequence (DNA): TGCGCCAGCCGCTCAAGTTGGGGAAACACTGAAGCTTTCTTT. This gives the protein CASRSSWGNTEAFF.

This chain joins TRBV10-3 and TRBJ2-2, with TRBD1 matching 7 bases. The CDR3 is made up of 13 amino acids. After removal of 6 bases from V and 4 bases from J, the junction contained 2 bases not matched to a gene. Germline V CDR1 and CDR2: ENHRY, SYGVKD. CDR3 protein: CAIRQGSTGELFF. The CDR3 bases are TGTGCCATCAGACAGGGGAGCACCGGGGAGCTGTTTTTT.

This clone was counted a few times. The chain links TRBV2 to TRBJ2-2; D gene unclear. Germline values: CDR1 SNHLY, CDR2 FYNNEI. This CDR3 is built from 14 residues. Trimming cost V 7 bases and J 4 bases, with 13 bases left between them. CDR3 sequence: CASTPQRVTGELFF. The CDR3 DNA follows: TGTGCCAGCACCCCACAGCGAGTCACCGGGGAGCTGTTTTTT.

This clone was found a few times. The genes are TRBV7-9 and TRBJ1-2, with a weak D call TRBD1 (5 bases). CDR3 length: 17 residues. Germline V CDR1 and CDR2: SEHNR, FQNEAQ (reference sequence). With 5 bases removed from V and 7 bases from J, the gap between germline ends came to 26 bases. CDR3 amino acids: CASSPLDLDRGGGGYTF. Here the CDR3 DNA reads TGTGCCAGCAGCCCGCTAGACTTGGACCGCGGCGGGGGTGGCTACACCTTC.

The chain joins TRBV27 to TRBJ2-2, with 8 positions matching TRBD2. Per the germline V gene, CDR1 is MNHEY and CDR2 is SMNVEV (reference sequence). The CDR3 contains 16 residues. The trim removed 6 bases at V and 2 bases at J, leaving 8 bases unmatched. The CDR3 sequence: CASSSRSGGNTGELFF. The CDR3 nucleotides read TGTGCCAGCAGCTCGAGAAGCGGGGGAAACACCGGGGAGCTGTTTTTT.

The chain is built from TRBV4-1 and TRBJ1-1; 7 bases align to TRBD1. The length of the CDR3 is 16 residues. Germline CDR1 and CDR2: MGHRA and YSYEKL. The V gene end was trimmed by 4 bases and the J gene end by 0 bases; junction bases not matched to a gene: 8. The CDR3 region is CASSLARQGMNTEAFF. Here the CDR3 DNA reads TGCGCCAGCAGCCTCGCCCGACAGGGAATGAACACTGAAGCTTTCTTT.

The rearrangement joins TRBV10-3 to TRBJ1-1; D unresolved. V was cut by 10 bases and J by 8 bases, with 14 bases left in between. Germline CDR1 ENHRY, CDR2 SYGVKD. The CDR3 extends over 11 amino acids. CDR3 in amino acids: CASSSGSEAFF. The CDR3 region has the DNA TGTGCCAGCTCTTCGGGGTCCGAAGCTTTCTTT.

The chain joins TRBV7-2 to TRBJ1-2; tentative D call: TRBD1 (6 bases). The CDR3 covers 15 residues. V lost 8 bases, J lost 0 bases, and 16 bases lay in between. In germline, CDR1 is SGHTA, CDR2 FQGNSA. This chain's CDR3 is CASGRGERANYGYTF. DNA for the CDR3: TGTGCCAGCGGGAGGGGGGAAAGGGCTAACTATGGCTACACCTTC.